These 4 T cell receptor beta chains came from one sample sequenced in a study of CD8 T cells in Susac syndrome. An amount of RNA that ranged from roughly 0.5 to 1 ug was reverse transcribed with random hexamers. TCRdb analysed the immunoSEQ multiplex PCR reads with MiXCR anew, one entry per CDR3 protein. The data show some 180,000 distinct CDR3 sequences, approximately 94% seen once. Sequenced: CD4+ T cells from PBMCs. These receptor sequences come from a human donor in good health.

The CDR3 DNA is TGCGCCAGCAGCCAAGATAGGCCCCCGGGCATTCAGTACTTC. Its translation is CASSQDRPPGIQYF. V gene TRBV4-1 combines with J gene TRBJ2-4, with unresolved D. The germline V gene has CDR1 MGHRA and CDR2 YSYEKL. Trimming cost V 0 bases and J 9 bases, with 12 bases left between them. The CDR3 spans 14 residues.

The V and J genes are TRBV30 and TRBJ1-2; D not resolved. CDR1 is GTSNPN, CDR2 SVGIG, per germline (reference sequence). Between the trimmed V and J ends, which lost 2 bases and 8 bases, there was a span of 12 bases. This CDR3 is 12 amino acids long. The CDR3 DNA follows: TGTGCCTGGAGTCCTGACTCGGAGGGCTACACCTTC. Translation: CAWSPDSEGYTF.

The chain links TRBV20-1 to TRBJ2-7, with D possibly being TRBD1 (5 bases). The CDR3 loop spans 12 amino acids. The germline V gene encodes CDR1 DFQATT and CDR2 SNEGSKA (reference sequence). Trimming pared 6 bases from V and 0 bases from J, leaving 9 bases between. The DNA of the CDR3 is TGCAGTGCAACCGACAGCTCCTACGAGCAGTACTTC. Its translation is CSATDSSYEQYF.

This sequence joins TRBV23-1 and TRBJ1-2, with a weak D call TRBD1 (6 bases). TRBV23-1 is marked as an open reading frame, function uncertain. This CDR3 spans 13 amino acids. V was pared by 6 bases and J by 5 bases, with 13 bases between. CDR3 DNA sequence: TGCGCCAGCAGGGGCAGGGGAGTTTATGGCTACACCTTC. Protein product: CASRGRGVYGYTF.